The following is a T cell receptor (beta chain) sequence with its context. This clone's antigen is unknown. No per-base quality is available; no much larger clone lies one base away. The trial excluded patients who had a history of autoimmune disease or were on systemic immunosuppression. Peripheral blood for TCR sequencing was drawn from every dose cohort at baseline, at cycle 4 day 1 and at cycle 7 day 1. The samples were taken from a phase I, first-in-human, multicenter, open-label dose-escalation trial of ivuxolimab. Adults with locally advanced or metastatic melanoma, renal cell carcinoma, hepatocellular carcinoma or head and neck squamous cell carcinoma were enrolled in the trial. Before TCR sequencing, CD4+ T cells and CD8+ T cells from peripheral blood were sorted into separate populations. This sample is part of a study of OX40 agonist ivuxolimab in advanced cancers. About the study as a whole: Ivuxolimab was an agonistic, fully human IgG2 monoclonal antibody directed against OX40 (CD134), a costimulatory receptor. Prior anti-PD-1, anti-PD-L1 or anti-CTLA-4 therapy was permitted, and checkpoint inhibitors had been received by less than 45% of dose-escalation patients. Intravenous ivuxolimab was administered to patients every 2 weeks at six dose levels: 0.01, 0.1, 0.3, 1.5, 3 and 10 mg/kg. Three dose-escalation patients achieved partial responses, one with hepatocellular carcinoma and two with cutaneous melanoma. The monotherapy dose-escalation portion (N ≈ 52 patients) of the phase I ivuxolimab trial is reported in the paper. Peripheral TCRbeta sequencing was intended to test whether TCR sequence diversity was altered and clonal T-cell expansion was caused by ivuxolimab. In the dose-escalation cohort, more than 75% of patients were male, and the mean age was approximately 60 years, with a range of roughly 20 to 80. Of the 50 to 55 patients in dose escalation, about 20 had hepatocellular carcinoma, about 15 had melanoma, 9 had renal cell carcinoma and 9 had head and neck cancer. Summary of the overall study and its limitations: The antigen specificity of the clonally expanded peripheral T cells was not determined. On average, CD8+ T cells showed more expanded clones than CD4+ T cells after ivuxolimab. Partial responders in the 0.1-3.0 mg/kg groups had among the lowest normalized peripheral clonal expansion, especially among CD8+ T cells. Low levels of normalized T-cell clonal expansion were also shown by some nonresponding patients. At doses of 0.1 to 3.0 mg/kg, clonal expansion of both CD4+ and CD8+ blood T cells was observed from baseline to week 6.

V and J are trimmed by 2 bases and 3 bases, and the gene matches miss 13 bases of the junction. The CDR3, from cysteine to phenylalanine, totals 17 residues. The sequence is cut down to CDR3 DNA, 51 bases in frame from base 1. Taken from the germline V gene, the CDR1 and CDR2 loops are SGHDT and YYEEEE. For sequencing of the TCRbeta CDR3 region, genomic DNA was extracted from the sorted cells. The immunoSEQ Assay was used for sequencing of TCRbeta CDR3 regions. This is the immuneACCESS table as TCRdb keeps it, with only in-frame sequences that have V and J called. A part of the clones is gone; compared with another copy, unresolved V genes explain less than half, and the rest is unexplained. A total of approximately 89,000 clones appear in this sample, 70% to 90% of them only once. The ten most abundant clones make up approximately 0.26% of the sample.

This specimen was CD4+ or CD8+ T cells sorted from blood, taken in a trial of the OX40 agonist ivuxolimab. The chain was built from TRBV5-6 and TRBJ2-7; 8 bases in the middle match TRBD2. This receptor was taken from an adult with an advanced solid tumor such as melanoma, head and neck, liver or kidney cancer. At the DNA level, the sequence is TGTGCCAGCAGCTTCGGGTTTAACGGGGGGGCCCTCTACGAGCAGTACTTC. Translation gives CASSFGFNGGALYEQYF.